Listed here are 20 T cell receptor beta chains from one sample, sequenced in a study of glioma-infiltrating T cells after dendritic cell vaccination (dated by TCRdb to 2016 to 2017). Library construction relied on the immunoSEQ multiplex PCR assay. TCRdb limited this immuneACCESS table to in-frame rearrangements with V and J called. A share of clones is missing; checked studies link under half to unresolved V genes, and the rest is unexplained. The sample includes about 99,000 clones, with roughly four fifths observed a single time. The top ten hold approximately 12% of the sample. Sequenced here: blood, sampled before dendritic cell vaccination. The receptors were gathered from a human donor with glioblastoma.

The chain joins TRBV6-5 to TRBJ2-7, with unresolved D. V was pared by 7 bases and J by 7 bases, with 5 bases between. Germline V gene data show CDR1 as MNHEY and CDR2 as SVGAGI. The CDR3 sequence is 9 residues long. This CDR3 reads CASIGEQYF. As DNA, the CDR3 is TGTGCCAGCATCGGGGAGCAGTACTTC.

The V gene is TRBV6-1, the J gene TRBJ1-1, with D tentatively TRBD1 (5 bases). Between the trimmed V and J ends, which lost 2 bases and 2 bases, there was a span of 9 bases. Per the germline V gene, CDR1 is MNHNS and CDR2 is SASEGT. The CDR3 sequence is 14 residues long. CDR3 DNA sequence: TGTGCCAGCAGTGAATTGCAGGGAAACACTGAAGCTTTCTTT. As protein: CASSELQGNTEAFF.

This chain joins TRBV6-1 and TRBJ2-1; TRBD1 aligns across 11 bases. This CDR3 is built from 16 residues. The V gene's germline CDR1 is MNHNS and CDR2 SASEGT. V trimming: 4 bases; J trimming: 6 bases; junction bases outside the gene matches: 8. This CDR3 reads CASSGAAGTGGNEQFF. The CDR3 nucleotides are TGTGCCAGCAGTGGAGCCGCCGGGACAGGGGGCAATGAGCAGTTCTTC.

The chain is built from TRBV6-7 and TRBJ1-6; D remains unclear. TRBV6-7 is flagged as an ORF with uncertain function. The CDR3 is 16 residues long. With 3 bases removed from V and 0 bases from J, the gap between germline ends came to 9 bases. CDR3 DNA: TGTGCCAGCAGTTATCCGGGAAGCTCCTATAATTCACCCCTCCACTTT. The encoded protein is CASSYPGSSYNSPLHF.

This clone was observed a handful of times. The rearrangement links TRBV12-5 to TRBJ1-5, with 10 bases matching TRBD1. The germline CDR1 and CDR2 sequences are LGHNT and FRNRAP. The V gene end was trimmed by 2 bases and the J gene end by 4 bases; junction bases not matched to a gene: 14. This CDR3 has 19 residues. For the CDR3, the DNA is TGTGCTAGTGGTTTGTGGGTTGGGACAGGGGAGAGAGGGAATCAGCCCCAGCATTTT. This gives the protein CASGLWVGTGERGNQPQHF. Full variable domain (remainder filled in from reference TRBV12-5 and TRBJ1-5): DARVTQTPRHKVTEMGQEVTMRCQPILGHNTVFWYRQTMMQGLELLAYFRNRAPLDDSGMPKDRFSAEMPDATLATLKIQPSEPRDSAVYFCASGLWVGTGERGNQPQHFGDGTRLSIL.

The genes are TRBV30 and TRBJ1-2; D is unresolved. V lost 5 bases to trimming and J lost 2 bases, with 12 bases between them. CDR3 length: 13 amino acids. Germline values: CDR1 GTSNPN, CDR2 SVGIG (reference sequence). Here the CDR3 reads CAWESGQNYGYTF. CDR3 nucleotides: TGTGCCTGGGAATCTGGGCAGAACTATGGCTACACCTTC.

This chain connects TRBV19 to TRBJ2-7; 9 nucleotides match TRBD1. The CDR3 spans 15 residues. Germline V gene data show CDR1 as LNHDA and CDR2 as SQIVND (reference sequence). V trimming: 6 bases; J trimming: 2 bases; junction bases outside the gene matches: 8. Here the CDR3 DNA reads TGTGCCAGTAGGCCGGCCCGGGACAGGGCCTACGAGCAGTACTTC. Encoded protein: CASRPARDRAYEQYF.

This clone is a singleton in its sample. The chain is built from TRBV7-9 and TRBJ2-1; 8 nucleotides align to TRBD1. Looked up from germline, CDR1 is SEHNR and CDR2 is FQNEAQ (reference sequence). V was pared by 5 bases and J by 7 bases, with 7 bases of the junction left unmatched. The CDR3 sequence is 14 residues long. The CDR3 spells CASSLTGAQNEQFF. As DNA, the CDR3 is TGTGCCAGCAGCCTGACAGGGGCACAAAATGAGCAGTTCTTC.

The chain joins TRBV4-2 to TRBJ2-7; D not resolved. The V end lost 0 bases, the J end lost 3 bases, and 15 bases lay between the germline ends. This CDR3 is built from 16 residues. Germline V gene lookup returns CDR1 LGHNA and CDR2 YNFKEQ. The CDR3 spells CASSQDWASPNYEQYF. The CDR3 region has the DNA TGTGCCAGCAGCCAAGATTGGGCTTCTCCTAACTACGAGCAGTACTTC.

This clone has just a few counts. The V gene is TRBV7-6, the J gene TRBJ1-2; possible D gene TRBD1, 5 bases. V lost 5 bases, J lost 6 bases, and 13 bases lay in between. Germline V gives CDR1 SGHVS, CDR2 FNYEAQ. This CDR3 has 13 amino acids. CDR3 loop: CASSLGGENGYTF. CDR3 DNA sequence: TGTGCCAGCAGCCTCGGGGGGGAAAATGGCTACACCTTC.

The J gene is TRBJ2-7, the V gene TRBV27, with a possible D match to TRBD2 (7 bases). V was trimmed by 7 bases and J by 0 bases, leaving 19 bases between them. The CDR3 spans 16 residues. The germline gives CDR1 MNHEY, CDR2 SMNVEV (reference sequence). CDR3 protein: CASNLRGGTRSYEQYF. CDR3 DNA: TGTGCCAGCAACCTAAGGGGGGGGACCCGCTCCTACGAGCAGTACTTC.

V and J are TRBV11-2 and TRBJ2-7; a possible D gene is TRBD1 (5 bases). V lost 5 bases and J lost 5, with 13 bases in between. Germline-derived CDR1 and CDR2 are SGHAT and FQNNGV. The CDR3 extends over 13 amino acids. In DNA, the CDR3 is TGTGCCAGCAGCCCTCAGGGTAACGACGAGCAGTACTTC. This encodes CASSPQGNDEQYF.

The chain uses TRBV5-1 and TRBJ2-2; TRBD1 is a possible D gene (5 bases). Trimming cost V 6 bases and J 4 bases, with 10 bases left between them. This CDR3 region has 13 residues. Germline loops: CDR1 SGHRS, CDR2 YFSETQ. This CDR3 reads CASNQGPTGELFF. The CDR3 DNA follows: TGCGCCAGCAATCAGGGCCCCACCGGGGAGCTGTTTTTT.

A single count supports this clone. The chain employs TRBV11-3 and TRBJ2-5, with 7 bases that match TRBD1. The V gene end was trimmed by 5 bases and the J gene end by 5 bases; junction bases not matched to a gene: 11. Germline V gives CDR1 SGHNT, CDR2 YENEEA. The CDR3 is 15 amino acids. CDR3 coding DNA: TGTGCCAGCAGCCGCGACAGGGAGTACGGCGAGACCCAGTACTTC. Its protein is CASSRDREYGETQYF.

The V gene is TRBV11-3, the J gene TRBJ1-6; a weak D match, TRBD1 (6 bases). V lost 7 bases, J lost 8 bases, and 15 bases lay in between. The CDR3 is 14 residues long. The germline CDR1 and CDR2 sequences are SGHNT and YENEEA. CDR3 amino acids: CASTRGLGDSPLHF. In DNA form, the CDR3 reads TGTGCCAGCACTAGGGGGTTGGGGGATTCACCCCTCCACTTT.

This chain uses TRBV11-2 with TRBJ1-6; no clear D gene. With 1 base removed from V and 11 bases from J, the gap between germline ends came to 15 bases. CDR1 and CDR2 from the germline V gene are SGHAT and FQNNGV. CDR3 size: 15 residues. The CDR3 protein is CASSLVYSGNAPLHF. CDR3 coding DNA: TGTGCCAGCAGCTTAGTTTACTCGGGGAATGCACCCCTCCACTTT.

The CDR3 here is CSVDPTGDSSEQYF. The CDR3 DNA follows: TGCAGCGTTGATCCGACAGGGGATAGCTCCGAGCAGTACTTC. The chain joins TRBV29-1 to TRBJ2-7; 8 positions agree with TRBD1. Losses at the gene ends were 3 bases for V and 6 bases for J; bases not matched to a gene: 10. Germline V gene data show CDR1 as SQVTM and CDR2 as ANQGSEA. The CDR3 covers 14 residues.

This clone was counted a few times. In DNA form, the CDR3 reads TGTGCCAGCAGCTTCCAGGGAAGGGAGGAAGGCACCTTC. This gives the protein CASSFQGREEGTF. V is TRBV7-9 and J is TRBJ1-2, with D possibly being TRBD1 (5 bases). V was cut by 3 bases and J by 13 bases, with 18 bases left in between. Germline CDR1 SEHNR, CDR2 FQNEAQ (reference sequence). The CDR3 runs 13 residues. The complete variable domain, with remaining parts taken from reference TRBV7-9 and TRBJ1-2, reads DTGVSQNPRHKITKRGQNVTFRCDPISEHNRLYWYRQTLGQGPEFLTYFQNEAQLEKSRLLSDRFSAERPKGSFSTLEIQRTEQGDSAMYLCASSFQGREEGTFGSGTRLTVV.

V gene TRBV5-6 combines with J gene TRBJ1-5; D gene unclear. The CDR3 spans 16 residues. The V and J ends lost 0 bases and 7 bases respectively, with 17 bases between them. CDR1 and CDR2 from the germline V gene are SGHDT and YYEEEE. CDR3 amino acids: CASSLAGGFFTQPQHF. CDR3 in DNA: TGTGCCAGCAGCTTGGCTGGAGGGTTTTTTACGCAGCCCCAGCATTTT.

The DNA for the CDR3 is TGTGCCAGCAGCCCAGGGAGCAATCAGCCCCAGCATTTT. The encoded protein is CASSPGSNQPQHF. V usage is TRBV11-2 and J usage is TRBJ1-5; D may be TRBD1 (5 bases). CDR1 and CDR2 (germline): SGHAT, FQNNGV. The V end was cut by 5 bases, the J end by 1 base, with 6 bases between. The CDR3 extends over 13 amino acids.